The 10 T cell receptor beta chains below all came from one sample that was sequenced in a study of blood T cell repertoires in COVID-19 (dated by TCRdb to about 2020). Libraries were made using the immunoSEQ multiplex PCR assay. TCRdb limited this immuneACCESS table to in-frame rearrangements with V and J called. A share of clones is missing; checked studies link under half to unresolved V genes, and the rest is unexplained. Present in this sample are about 120,000 clones, roughly 70% of which were seen just once. Together, the top ten hold more than 0.65% of the sample. What was sequenced was peripheral blood. Receptor source: a human donor with acute or convalescent COVID-19. The donor label of this sample is uncertain.

In DNA form, the CDR3 reads TGCGCCAGCAGCCAAAGGACAGGGGTCGACTTCTACGAGCAGTACGTC. This codes for CASSQRTGVDFYEQYV. The chain joins TRBV4-1 to TRBJ2-7; 9 nucleotides agree with TRBD1. J was trimmed by 3 bases and V by 2 bases; bases with no gene match: 8. The CDR3 loop spans 16 amino acids. CDR1 and CDR2 (germline): MGHRA, YSYEKL.

CDR3 protein: CSASQAGQPQHF. Written as DNA, the CDR3 is TGCAGTGCTAGTCAGGCAGGCCAGCCCCAGCATTTT. This sequence joins TRBV20-1 and TRBJ1-5; D unresolved. CDR1 is DFQATT, CDR2 SNEGSKA, per germline (reference sequence). This CDR3 has 12 residues. Trimming took off 3 bases at V and 7 bases at J, with 10 bases between the two ends.

The chain has TRBV12-5 and TRBJ1-1, with D maybe TRBD1 (6 bases). The CDR3 sequence is 11 residues long. Germline values: CDR1 LGHNT, CDR2 FRNRAP. With 9 bases removed from V and 7 bases from J, the gap between germline ends came to 12 bases. CDR3 protein: CASQGQFEAFF. CDR3 DNA sequence: TGTGCTAGCCAAGGACAGTTTGAAGCTTTCTTT.

The chain's CDR3 is CASSLDLIGGAPGDTQYF. In nucleotides, the CDR3 is TGCGCCAGCAGCTTGGACCTGATTGGGGGGGCCCCGGGAGATACGCAGTATTTT. The chain is built from TRBV5-1 and TRBJ2-3; D is perhaps TRBD2 (7 bases). The CDR3 covers 18 residues. The V end was cut by 0 bases, the J end by 5 bases, with 22 bases between. Germline V gives CDR1 SGHRS, CDR2 YFSETQ.

This chain uses TRBV28 with TRBJ2-2; TRBD2 aligns across 8 bases. The CDR3 contains 15 residues. In germline, CDR1 is MDHEN, CDR2 SYDVKM. V was pared by 6 bases and J by 0 bases, with 3 bases of the junction left unmatched. CDR3 amino acids: CASRVAGTNTGELFF. CDR3 DNA: TGTGCCAGCAGGGTAGCGGGGACGAACACCGGGGAGCTGTTTTTT.

This clone was found many times. This rearrangement joins TRBV30 to TRBJ2-1; tentative D call: TRBD2 (5 bases). The V gene lost 0 bases and the J gene lost 4 bases, with 10 bases spanning the gap. The CDR3 is 14 amino acids. Germline V gene sequence: CDR1 GTSNPN, CDR2 SVGIG (reference sequence). The CDR3 is CAWSVKSGYNEQFF. The CDR3 bases are TGTGCCTGGAGTGTAAAAAGCGGTTACAATGAGCAGTTCTTC.

This chain connects TRBV5-1 to TRBJ2-1; TRBD1 might be the D (5 bases). Germline V gene lookup returns CDR1 SGHRS and CDR2 YFSETQ. V was clipped by 2 bases and J by 0 bases, with 9 bases between them. The CDR3 spans 15 residues. The DNA for the CDR3 is TGCGCCAGCAGCTTAGGGGCTAGCTCCTACAATGAGCAGTTCTTC. Protein sequence: CASSLGASSYNEQFF.

J is TRBJ1-1 and V is TRBV24-1; no firm D call. Trimming cost V 1 base and J 3 bases, with 5 bases left between them. Germline assignment: CDR1 KGHDR and CDR2 SFDVKD. This CDR3 contains 13 residues. CDR3: CATSDFPYTEAFF. CDR3 nucleotide sequence: TGTGCCACCAGTGATTTCCCATACACTGAAGCTTTCTTT.

The chain is built from TRBV13 and TRBJ1-1; 9 bases are shared with TRBD1. CDR3 size: 15 residues. J gave up 5 bases and V 5 bases, and 9 bases lay outside the gene matches. CDR1 is PRHDT and CDR2 is FYEKMQ in the germline V gene (reference sequence). CDR3 loop: CASSNRDRVGTEAFF. Written as DNA, the CDR3 is TGTGCCAGCAGCAACCGGGACAGGGTGGGAACTGAAGCTTTCTTT.

The J gene is TRBJ2-7, the V gene TRBV18; unclear D gene. The germline V gene encodes CDR1 KGHSH and CDR2 LQKENI. This CDR3 region has 12 residues. Between the trimmed V and J ends, which lost 3 bases and 7 bases, there was a span of 10 bases. CDR3 bases: TGTGCCAGCTCACCTAGTACTCGTGAGCAGTACTTC. Encoded protein: CASSPSTREQYF.